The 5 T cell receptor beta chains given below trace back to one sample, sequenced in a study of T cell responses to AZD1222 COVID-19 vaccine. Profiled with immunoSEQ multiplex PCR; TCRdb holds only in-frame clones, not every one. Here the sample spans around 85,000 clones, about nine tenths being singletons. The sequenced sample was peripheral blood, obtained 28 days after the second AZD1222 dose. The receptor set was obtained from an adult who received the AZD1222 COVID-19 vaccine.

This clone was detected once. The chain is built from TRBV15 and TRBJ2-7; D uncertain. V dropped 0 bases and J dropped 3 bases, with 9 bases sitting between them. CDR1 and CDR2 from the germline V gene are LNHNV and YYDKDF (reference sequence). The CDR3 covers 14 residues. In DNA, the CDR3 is TGTGCCACCAGCAGAGATGGTCTAGTCTACGAGCAGTACTTC. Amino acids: CATSRDGLVYEQYF.

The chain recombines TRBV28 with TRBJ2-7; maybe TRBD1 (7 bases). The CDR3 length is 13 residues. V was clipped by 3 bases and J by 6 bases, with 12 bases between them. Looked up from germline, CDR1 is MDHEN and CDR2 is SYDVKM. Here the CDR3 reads CASSFRQGGEQYF. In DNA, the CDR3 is TGTGCCAGCAGTTTCCGCCAGGGGGGCGAGCAGTACTTC.

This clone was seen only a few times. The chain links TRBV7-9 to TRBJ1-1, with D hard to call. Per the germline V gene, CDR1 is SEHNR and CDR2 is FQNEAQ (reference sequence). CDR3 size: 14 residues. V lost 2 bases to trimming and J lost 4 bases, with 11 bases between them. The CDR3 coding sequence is TGTGCCAGCAGCTTATCCGGGGTAAGCACTGAAGCTTTCTTT. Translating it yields CASSLSGVSTEAFF.

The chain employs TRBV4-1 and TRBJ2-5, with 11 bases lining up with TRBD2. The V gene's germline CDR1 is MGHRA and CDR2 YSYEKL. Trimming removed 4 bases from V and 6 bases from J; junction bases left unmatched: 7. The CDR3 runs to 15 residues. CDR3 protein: CASSPPRLAGKTQYF. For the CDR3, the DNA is TGCGCCAGCAGCCCCCCGCGACTAGCGGGAAAGACCCAGTACTTC.

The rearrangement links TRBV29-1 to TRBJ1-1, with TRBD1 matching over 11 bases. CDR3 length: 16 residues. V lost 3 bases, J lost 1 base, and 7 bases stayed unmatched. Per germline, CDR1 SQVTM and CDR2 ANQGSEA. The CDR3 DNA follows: TGCAGCGTTGAGGACGGGACAGGGGGTTCGAACACTGAAGCTTTCTTT. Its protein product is CSVEDGTGGSNTEAFF.